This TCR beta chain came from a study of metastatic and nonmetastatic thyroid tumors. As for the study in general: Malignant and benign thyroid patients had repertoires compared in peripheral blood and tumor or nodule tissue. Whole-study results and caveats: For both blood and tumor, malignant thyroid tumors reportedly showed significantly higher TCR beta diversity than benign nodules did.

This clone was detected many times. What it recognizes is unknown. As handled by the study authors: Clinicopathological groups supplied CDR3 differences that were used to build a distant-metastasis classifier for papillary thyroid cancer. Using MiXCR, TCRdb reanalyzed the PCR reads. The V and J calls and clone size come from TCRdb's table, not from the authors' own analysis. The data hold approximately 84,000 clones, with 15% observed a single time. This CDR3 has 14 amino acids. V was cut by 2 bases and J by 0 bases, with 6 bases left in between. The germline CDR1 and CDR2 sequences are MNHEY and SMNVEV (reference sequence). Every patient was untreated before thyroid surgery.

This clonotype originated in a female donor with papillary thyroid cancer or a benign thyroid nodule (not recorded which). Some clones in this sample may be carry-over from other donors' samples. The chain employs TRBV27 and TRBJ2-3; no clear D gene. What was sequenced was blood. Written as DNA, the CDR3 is TGTGCCAGCAGTTTACGCAGGAGCACAGATACGCAGTATTTT. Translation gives CASSLRRSTDTQYF.